This T cell receptor (beta chain) was sequenced in a study of blood T cell repertoires in COVID-19 (dated by TCRdb to about 2020). At the level of the whole study: Samples from collaborators originated in the United States, Italy and Spain and spanned both the acute and convalescent phases of COVID-19. The prospective study material was composed of cDNA or gDNA derived from T cells, B-cell-depleted T cells, or PBMCs. The dataset comprised deeply sampled blood TCRbeta repertoires from subjects exposed to, actively infected with, or recovered from COVID-19. A freely available public database, intended as a resource for researchers studying the immune response to SARS-CoV-2, is where the repertoires were released. The samples were drawn from the first 160 participants of the ongoing ImmuneRACE study and from some 1,300 subjects provided by 6 global collaborators. A de-identified subject ID, COVID-19 status, age in years and sex were almost always included in the sample metadata. HLA class I and class II types, where available, came from metadata supplied by the sample provider rather than from assay-based typing.

TCRbeta CDR3 regions were amplified from genomic DNA using the immunoSEQ Assay, a bias-controlled multiplex PCR. As for the authors' bioinformatics: The number of nucleated cells in each sample was estimated by amplification of reference gene primers within the assay. Sequence reads were collapsed and filtered to measure the absolute abundance of every unique TCRbeta CDR3 rearrangement. For each sample, productive Simpson clonality was calculated by taking the square root of Simpson's diversity index across productive rearrangements. Here the immuneACCESS table is served through TCRdb, limited to in-frame sequences with V and J called. Missing clones are a known gap in these copies; in checked studies unresolved V genes cover under half, and the rest lacks a known reason. That table is the source of V, J and clone size, and D and trimming were worked out from the DNA. The sample records about 44,000 clones, 70% to 90% of which are singletons. The biggest ten clones account for less than 20% of the sample.

The collaborating institutions used their own protocols to collect whole blood in K2EDTA tubes. For TCRbeta analysis, collaborator samples were shipped as frozen whole blood, as isolated PBMCs, or as DNA extracted from either sample type. Counted from cysteine to phenylalanine, this CDR3 has 17 amino acids. Only the CDR3 portion is preserved as DNA: 51 bases, with reading frame beginning at the first base. CDR1 SGHDT and CDR2 YYEEEE were looked up in the germline V gene. Unmatched junction bases come to 3, with V trimmed by 2 bases and J by 1 base. Paper-wide results and their limitations: Clinical and demographic metadata were provided uncurated, with the amount varying by source and participant.

For this clone: Its target antigen remains unknown. Base qualities are not recorded, but no much larger clone differs from it by a single base.

This clonotype originated in an older man with active COVID-19. Input material: peripheral blood. The rearranged chain carries TRBV5-6 and TRBJ2-2; 12 middle bases align to TRBD2. The nucleotide sequence is TGTGCCAGCAGCTTAGTGGGACTAGCGGGGAACACCGGGGAGCTGTTTTTT. Its product reads: CASSLVGLAGNTGELFF.